Listed below are T cell receptor beta chains from one sample, sequenced in a study of graft-versus-host responses after intestinal transplantation. Generated by immunoSEQ multiplex PCR, the TCRdb table keeps only in-frame clones and is missing some. The sample records more than 55,000 clones, approximately 90% being singletons. The input for sequencing was PBMCs, taken 26 days after transplant. The receptors here all came from a human patient who received an intestinal transplant, so some T cells may come from the graft donor. Both conserved end residues are part of each CDR3. Each record gives: J gene, clone size, D gene, V gene, CDR3 DNA, CDR3 protein. A D gene is named only where the DNA matches it firmly. Part of the rows lack a size; the others show once, few, many or a class for expanded clones.

>TRBJ1-2|NA|NA|TRBV19
TGTGCCAGTAGTCTCAGGCTCAACTATGGCTACACCTTC
CASSLRLNYGYTF
>TRBJ2-1|NA|TRBD2|TRBV2
TGTGCCAGCAGTGAGGGAGCCGCTAGCGGGGGGCCTCCCTCCTACAATGAGCAGTTCTTC
CASSEGAASGGPPSYNEQFF
>TRBJ2-5|NA|TRBD1|TRBV5-6
TGTGCCAGCAGTCGAGACAGGGGAGAGACCCAGTACTTC
CASSRDRGETQYF
>TRBJ1-2|NA|NA|TRBV7-8
TGTGCCAGCAGCTTCCCAGGGAACGCTGGCTACACCTTC
CASSFPGNAGYTF
>TRBJ2-5|NA|TRBD2|TRBV10-3
TGTGCCATCAGTGGTAGCGGGGGGGCCCAAGAGACCCAGTACTTC
CAISGSGGAQETQYF
>TRBJ1-2|NA|TRBD1|TRBV7-9
TGTGCCAGCAGCAGACAGGGGGCGCGAGGCTACACCTTC
CASSRQGARGYTF
>TRBJ1-6|NA|TRBD1|TRBV9
TGTGCCAGCAGGGACCGGGACAGGGGAACACCCCTCCACTTT
CASRDRDRGTPLHF
>TRBJ1-4|NA|TRBD1|TRBV19
TGTGCCAGTAGTATAGGGGGACAGAAACTGTTTTTT
CASSIGGQKLFF
>TRBJ2-1|NA|TRBD2|TRBV19
TGTGCCAGCCAATGGGGCGGGGCTAGCGGGAACAATGAGCAGTTCTTC
CASQWGGASGNNEQFF
>TRBJ1-1|NA|TRBD1|TRBV7-3
TGTGCCAGCAGCCCACCACAAGACAGGGCGACGAACACTGAAGCTTTCTTT
CASSPPQDRATNTEAFF
>TRBJ2-1|once|NA|TRBV6-6
TGTGCCAGCAGAAAAGGGGGGGACTCCTACAATGAGCAGTTCTTC
CASRKGGDSYNEQFF
>TRBJ1-2|NA|TRBD1|TRBV7-9
TGTGCCAGCCTAGGCCTGAAGGAGGGGGCCTTTTATGGCTACACCTTC
CASLGLKEGAFYGYTF
>TRBJ2-1|NA|TRBD1|TRBV11-2
TGTGCCAGCAGCTTAGGGACAGGGGACTACAATGAGCAGTTCTTC
CASSLGTGDYNEQFF
>TRBJ2-7|NA|NA|TRBV28
TGTGCCAGCAGTTTAGGGGGGGCAGATCCATTGATTTTCTACGAGCAGTACTTC
CASSLGGADPLIFYEQYF
>TRBJ2-7|NA|NA|TRBV28
TGTGCCAGCAGTGCTCCCCTCCGTAACAGCCTTACGAAGCAGTACTTC
CASSAPLRNSLTKQYF
>TRBJ1-6|NA|TRBD1|TRBV28
TGTGCCAGCAGTGTCCCGGGACAGTCAGTTAATTCACCCCTCCACTTT
CASSVPGQSVNSPLHF